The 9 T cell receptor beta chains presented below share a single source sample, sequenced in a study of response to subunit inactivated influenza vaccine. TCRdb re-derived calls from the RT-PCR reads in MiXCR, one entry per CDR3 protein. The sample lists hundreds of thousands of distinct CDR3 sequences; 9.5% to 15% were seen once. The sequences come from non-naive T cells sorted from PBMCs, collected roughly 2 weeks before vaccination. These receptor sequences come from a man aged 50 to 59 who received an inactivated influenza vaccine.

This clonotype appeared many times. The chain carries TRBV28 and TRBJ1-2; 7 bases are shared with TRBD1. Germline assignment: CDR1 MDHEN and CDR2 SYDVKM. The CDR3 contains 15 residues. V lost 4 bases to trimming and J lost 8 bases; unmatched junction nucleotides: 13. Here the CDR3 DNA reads TGTGCCAGCAGTTCTATCCGACAGGGAGGATTGGGCTACACCTTC. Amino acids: CASSSIRQGGLGYTF.

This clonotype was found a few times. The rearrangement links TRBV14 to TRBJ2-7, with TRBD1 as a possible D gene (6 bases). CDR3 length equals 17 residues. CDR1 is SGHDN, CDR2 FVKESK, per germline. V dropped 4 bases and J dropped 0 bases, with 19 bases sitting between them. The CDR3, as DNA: TGTGCCAGCAGCCTTGCTCAACCAGGACAGATCTCCTACGAGCAGTACTTC. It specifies CASSLAQPGQISYEQYF.

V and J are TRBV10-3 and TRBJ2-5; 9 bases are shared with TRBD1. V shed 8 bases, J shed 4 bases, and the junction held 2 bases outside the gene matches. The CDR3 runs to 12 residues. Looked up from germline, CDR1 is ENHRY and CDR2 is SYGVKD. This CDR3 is CAIGGQGETQYF. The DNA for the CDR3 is TGTGCCATCGGGGGACAGGGAGAGACCCAGTACTTC.

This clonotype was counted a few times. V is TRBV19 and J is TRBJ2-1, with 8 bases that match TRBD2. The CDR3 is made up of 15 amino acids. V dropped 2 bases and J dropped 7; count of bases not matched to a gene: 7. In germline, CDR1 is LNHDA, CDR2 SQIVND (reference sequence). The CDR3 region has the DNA TGTGCCAGTAGTATAAACGGGGGGGCGAGGAATGAGCAGTTCTTC. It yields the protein CASSINGGARNEQFF.

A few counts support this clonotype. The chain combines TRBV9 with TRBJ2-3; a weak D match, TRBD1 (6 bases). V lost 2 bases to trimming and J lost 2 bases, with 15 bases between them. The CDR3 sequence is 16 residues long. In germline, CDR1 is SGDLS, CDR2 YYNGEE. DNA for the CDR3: TGTGCCAGCAGCGTCCATGTAGGACAGACCACAGATACGCAGTATTTT. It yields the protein CASSVHVGQTTDTQYF.

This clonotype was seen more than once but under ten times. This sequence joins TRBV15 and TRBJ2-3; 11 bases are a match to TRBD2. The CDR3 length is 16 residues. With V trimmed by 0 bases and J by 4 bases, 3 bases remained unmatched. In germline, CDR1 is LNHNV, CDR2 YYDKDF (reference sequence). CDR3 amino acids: CATSRDNSGGADTQYF. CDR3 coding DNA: TGTGCCACCAGCAGAGACAATAGCGGGGGGGCAGATACGCAGTATTTT.

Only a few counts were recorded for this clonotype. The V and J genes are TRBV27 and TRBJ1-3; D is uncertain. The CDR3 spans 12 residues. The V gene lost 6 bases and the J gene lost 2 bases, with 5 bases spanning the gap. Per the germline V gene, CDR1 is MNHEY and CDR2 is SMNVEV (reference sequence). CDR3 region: CASSTTGNTIYF. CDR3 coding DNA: TGTGCCAGCAGCACTACTGGAAACACCATATATTTT.

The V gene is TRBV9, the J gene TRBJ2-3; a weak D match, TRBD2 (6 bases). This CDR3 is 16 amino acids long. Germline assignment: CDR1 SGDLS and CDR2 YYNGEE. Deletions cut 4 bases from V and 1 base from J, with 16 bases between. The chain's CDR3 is CASSPGRRAGTDTQYF. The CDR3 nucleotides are TGTGCCAGCAGCCCGGGCAGGAGGGCGGGCACAGATACGCAGTATTTT.

CDR3 protein: CAWSRGFGSYEQYF. DNA for the CDR3: TGTGCCTGGAGTCGGGGCTTTGGCTCCTACGAGCAGTACTTC. The V gene is TRBV30, the J gene TRBJ2-7; D is tentatively TRBD1 or TRBD2 (5 bases each). The CDR3 consists of 14 residues. From germline, CDR1 is GTSNPN and CDR2 SVGIG (reference sequence). V dropped 2 bases and J dropped 0 bases, with 11 bases sitting between them.